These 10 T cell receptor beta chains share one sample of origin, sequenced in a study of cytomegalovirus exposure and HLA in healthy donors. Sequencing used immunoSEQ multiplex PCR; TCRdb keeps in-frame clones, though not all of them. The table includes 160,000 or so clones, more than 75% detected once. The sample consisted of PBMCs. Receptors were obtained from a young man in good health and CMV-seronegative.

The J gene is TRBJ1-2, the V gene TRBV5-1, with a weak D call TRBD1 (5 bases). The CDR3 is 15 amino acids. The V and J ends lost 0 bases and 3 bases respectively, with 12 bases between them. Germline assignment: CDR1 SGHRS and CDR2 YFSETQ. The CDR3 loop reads CASSLASDNYYGYTF. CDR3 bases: TGCGCCAGCAGCTTGGCCTCGGACAACTACTATGGCTACACCTTC. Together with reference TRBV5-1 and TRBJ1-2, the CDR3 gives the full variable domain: KAGVTQTPRYLIKTRGQQVTLSCSPISGHRSVSWYQQTPGQGLQFLFEYFSETQRNKGNFPGRFSGRQFSNSRSEMNVSTLELGDSALYLCASSLASDNYYGYTFGSGTRLTVV.

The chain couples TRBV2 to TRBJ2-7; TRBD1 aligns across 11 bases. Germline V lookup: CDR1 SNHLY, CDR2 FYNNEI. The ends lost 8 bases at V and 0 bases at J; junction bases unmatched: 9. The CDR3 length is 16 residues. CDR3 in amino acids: CASSDGGTGGSYEQYV. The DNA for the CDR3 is TGTGCCAGCTCCGATGGAGGGACAGGGGGCTCCTACGAGCAGTACGTC.

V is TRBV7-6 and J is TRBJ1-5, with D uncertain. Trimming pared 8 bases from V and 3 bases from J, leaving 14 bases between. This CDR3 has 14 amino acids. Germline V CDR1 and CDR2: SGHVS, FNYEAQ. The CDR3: CASSEGGINQPQHF. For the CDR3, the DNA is TGTGCCAGCTCCGAAGGCGGAATCAATCAGCCCCAGCATTTT. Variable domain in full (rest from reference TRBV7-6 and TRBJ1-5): GAGVSQSPRYKVTKRGQDVALRCDPISGHVSLYWYRQALGQGPEFLTYFNYEAQQDKSGLPNDRFSAERPEGSISTLTIQRTEQRDSAMYRCASSEGGINQPQHFGDGTRLSIL.

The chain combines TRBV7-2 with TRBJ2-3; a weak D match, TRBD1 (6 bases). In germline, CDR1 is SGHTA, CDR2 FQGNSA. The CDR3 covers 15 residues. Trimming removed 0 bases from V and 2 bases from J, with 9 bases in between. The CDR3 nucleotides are TGTGCCAGCAGCTTAGCGGGACATTCCACAGATACGCAGTATTTT. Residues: CASSLAGHSTDTQYF.

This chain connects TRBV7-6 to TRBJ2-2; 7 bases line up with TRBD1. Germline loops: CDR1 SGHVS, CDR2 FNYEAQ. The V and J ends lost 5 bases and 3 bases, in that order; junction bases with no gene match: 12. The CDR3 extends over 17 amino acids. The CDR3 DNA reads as TGTGCCAGCAGCGCAACCTTAAAGACAGGGCACACCGGGGAGCTGTTTTTT. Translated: CASSATLKTGHTGELFF.

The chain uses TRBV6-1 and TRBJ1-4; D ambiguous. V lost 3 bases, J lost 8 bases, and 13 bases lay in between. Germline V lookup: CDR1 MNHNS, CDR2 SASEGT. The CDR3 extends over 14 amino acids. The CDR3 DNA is TGTGCCAGCAGTGAGGTGGGCCGGGAGGAAAAACTGTTTTTT. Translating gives CASSEVGREEKLFF.

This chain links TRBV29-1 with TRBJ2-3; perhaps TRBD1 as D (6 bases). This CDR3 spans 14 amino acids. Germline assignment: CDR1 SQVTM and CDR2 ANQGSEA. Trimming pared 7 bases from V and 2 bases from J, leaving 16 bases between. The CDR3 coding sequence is TGCAGCGCCAACCCACCAGGGGTCACAGATACGCAGTATTTT. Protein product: CSANPPGVTDTQYF.

CDR3 nucleotide sequence: TGTGCCAGCAGCGAGGGACAGGGCGCCTATGGCTACACCTTC. It encodes CASSEGQGAYGYTF. The genes are TRBV9 and TRBJ1-2; 9 bases fit TRBD1. This CDR3 comprises 14 residues. Per germline, CDR1 SGDLS and CDR2 YYNGEE. J was trimmed by 4 bases and V by 3 bases; bases with no gene match: 4.

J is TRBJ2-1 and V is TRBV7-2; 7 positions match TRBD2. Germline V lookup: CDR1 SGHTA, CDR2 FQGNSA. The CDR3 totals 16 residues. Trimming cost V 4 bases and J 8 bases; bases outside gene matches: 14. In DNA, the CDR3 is TGTGCCAGCAGCTCACCGGCCCGACAACGGGGGGATGAGCAGTTCTTC. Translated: CASSSPARQRGDEQFF. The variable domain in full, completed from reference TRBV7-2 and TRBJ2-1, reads GAGVSQSPSNKVTEKGKDVELRCDPISGHTALYWYRQSLGQGLEFLIYFQGNSAPDKSGLPSDRFSAERTGGSVSTLTIQRTQQEDSAVYLCASSSPARQRGDEQFFGPGTRLTVL.

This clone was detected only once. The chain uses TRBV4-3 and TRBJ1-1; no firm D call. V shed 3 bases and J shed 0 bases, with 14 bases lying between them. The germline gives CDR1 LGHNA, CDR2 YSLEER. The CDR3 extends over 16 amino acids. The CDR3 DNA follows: TGCGCCAGCAGCCAGGTATACGAGGGATTGAACACTGAAGCTTTCTTT. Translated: CASSQVYEGLNTEAFF.